A single sample gave rise to the 25 T cell receptor beta chains below, sequenced in a study of T cell changes during pregnancy in multiple sclerosis. Clones were read by immunoSEQ multiplex PCR, and TCRdb kept only the in-frame ones, dropping some. The table shows 30,000 to 45,000 clones, with 88% occurring only once. Sequencing used CD4+ T cells from peripheral blood mononuclear cells, obtained before pregnancy. Source of these receptors: a female donor with multiple sclerosis, enrolled in a pregnancy study.

The V call is TRBV7-8, the J call TRBJ2-1, with 14 nucleotides matching TRBD2. The CDR3 is 19 amino acids. Germline lookup yields CDR1 SGHVS and CDR2 FQNEAQ. V lost 2 bases, J lost 2 bases, and 8 bases stayed unmatched. Here the CDR3 DNA reads TGTGCCAGCAGCTTACTACCCGGGACTAGCGGGAGTGCCTACAATGAGCAGTTCTTC. It translates to CASSLLPGTSGSAYNEQFF.

In this sample, this clone turned up once. The chain is built from TRBV6-1 and TRBJ2-1, with 7 nucleotides matching TRBD2. V dropped 1 base and J dropped 3; count of bases not matched to a gene: 0. This CDR3 has 14 amino acids. Per the germline V gene, CDR1 is MNHNS and CDR2 is SASEGT. The CDR3 region has the DNA TGTGCCAGCAGTGAAGGGACTAGCTACAATGAGCAGTTCTTC. Translated: CASSEGTSYNEQFF.

The chain combines TRBV9 with TRBJ2-1; TRBD2 matches 7 bases. Germline V gene data show CDR1 as SGDLS and CDR2 as YYNGEE. The CDR3 length is 14 residues. The J segment lost 5 bases and the V segment lost 4 bases, leaving 6 bases of the junction unmatched. As DNA, the CDR3 is TGTGCCAGCAGCCGGGGGGAGGCCCACAATGAGCAGTTCTTC. Translation: CASSRGEAHNEQFF. The whole variable domain, filled in from reference TRBV9 and TRBJ2-1, reads DSGVTQTPKHLITATGQRVTLRCSPRSGDLSVYWYQQSLDQGLQFLIQYYNGEERAKGNILERFSAQQFPDLHSELNLSSLELGDSALYFCASSRGEAHNEQFFGPGTRLTVL.

This clone turned up a few times. V usage is TRBV11-2 and J usage is TRBJ1-1; a weak D match, TRBD1 (6 bases). Per the germline V gene, CDR1 is SGHAT and CDR2 is FQNNGV. The CDR3 totals 15 residues. Between the trimmed V and J ends, which lost 3 bases and 5 bases, there was a span of 16 bases. CDR3 in amino acids: CASSLGLQGRTEAFF. CDR3 nucleotides: TGTGCCAGCAGCTTGGGTCTACAGGGACGGACTGAAGCTTTCTTT.

The genes are TRBV18 and TRBJ2-4; no firm D call. Trimming took 4 bases from V and 6 from J, leaving 13 bases between them. This CDR3 region has 14 residues. Germline V gene data show CDR1 as KGHSH and CDR2 as LQKENI. The CDR3 DNA sequence: TGTGCCAGCTCACTGGCAGGCGATGGAAACATTCAGTACTTC. This codes for CASSLAGDGNIQYF.

The V and J genes are TRBV30 and TRBJ2-7, with D possibly TRBD2 on 5 matching bases. The CDR3 spans 13 residues. V was pared by 0 bases and J by 7 bases, with 13 bases between. Germline V lookup: CDR1 GTSNPN, CDR2 SVGIG (reference sequence). CDR3 nucleotides: TGTGCCTGGAGTGTACTCCTAACGGGGGAGCAGTACTTC. Protein sequence: CAWSVLLTGEQYF.

The chain has TRBV6-1 and TRBJ2-3; 8 bases line up with TRBD1. The CDR3 is made up of 12 amino acids. J lost 7 bases, V lost 8 bases, and 5 bases had no gene match. The germline CDR1 and CDR2 sequences are MNHNS and SASEGT. DNA of the CDR3: TGTGCCAGCCAGGGGGCCCGGAATACGCAGTATTTT. This codes for CASQGARNTQYF.

V and J are TRBV7-6 and TRBJ1-4; 8 nucleotides line up with TRBD1. V shed 4 bases and J 3 bases; nucleotides not matched to a gene: 7. The CDR3 loop spans 16 amino acids. Germline V gene data show CDR1 as SGHVS and CDR2 as FNYEAQ. CDR3 in amino acids: CASSSPQGASNEKLFF. As DNA, the CDR3 is TGTGCCAGCAGCTCCCCCCAGGGGGCCTCTAATGAAAAACTGTTTTTT.

The rearrangement uses TRBV14 and TRBJ1-2, with D unclear. The CDR3 is 12 amino acids. V lost 4 bases to trimming and J lost 8 bases, with 11 bases between them. Germline V CDR1 and CDR2: SGHDN, FVKESK. For the CDR3, the DNA is TGTGCCAGCAGCCGAGACCAGACAGGCTACACCTTC. Encoded protein: CASSRDQTGYTF.

This CDR3 reads CASSIVSDRGNQPQHF. The DNA for the CDR3 is TGTGCCAGTAGTATAGTAAGTGACAGGGGTAATCAGCCCCAGCATTTT. This chain connects TRBV19 to TRBJ1-5; 8 positions agree with TRBD1. Looked up from germline, CDR1 is LNHDA and CDR2 is SQIVND (reference sequence). The CDR3 runs 16 residues. Losses at the gene ends were 1 base for V and 4 bases for J; bases not matched to a gene: 6.

The rearrangement links TRBV10-2 to TRBJ2-7, with TRBD1 identical over 9 bases. Trimming removed 6 bases from V and 3 bases from J; junction bases left unmatched: 9. This CDR3 region has 15 residues. Germline CDR1 and CDR2: WSHSY and SAAADI. In DNA form, the CDR3 reads TGCGCCAGCAGGGACGGACAGGGGAGAGGCTACGAGCAGTACTTC. Translating it yields CASRDGQGRGYEQYF.

The V and J genes are TRBV29-1 and TRBJ1-2; no clear D gene. V was cut by 3 bases and J by 2 bases, with 7 bases left in between. CDR3 length: 12 residues. Per germline, CDR1 SQVTM and CDR2 ANQGSEA. The CDR3 DNA is TGCAGCGTTGACGTAAAAAACTATGGCTACACCTTC. This codes for CSVDVKNYGYTF.

The chain carries TRBV6-6 and TRBJ1-1, with D perhaps matching TRBD1 (5 bases). The V end lost 2 bases, the J end lost 4 bases, and 17 bases lay between the germline ends. Germline CDR1 reads MNHNY; CDR2 reads SVGAGI (reference sequence). The CDR3 runs 16 residues. CDR3 in amino acids: CASSYGKGILVTEAFF. CDR3 coding DNA: TGTGCCAGCAGTTACGGGAAGGGGATATTGGTCACTGAAGCTTTCTTT.

V gene TRBV30 combines with J gene TRBJ1-2; D is unresolved. The CDR3 extends over 12 amino acids. V gave up 0 bases and J gave up 7 bases, with 9 bases separating them. In germline, CDR1 is GTSNPN, CDR2 SVGIG (reference sequence). The CDR3 nucleotides read TGTGCCTGGAGTGTACGTGGAGGTGGCTACACCTTC. Translating gives CAWSVRGGGYTF.

This sequence joins TRBV19 and TRBJ2-7, with D maybe TRBD1 (5 bases). The germline V gene encodes CDR1 LNHDA and CDR2 SQIVND (reference sequence). Trimming left V 5 bases short and J 2 bases short, with 13 bases between. CDR3 size: 14 residues. The CDR3 bases are TGTGCCAGTAGTGCCCGACAGTTACCCTACGAGCAGTACTTC. Translating gives CASSARQLPYEQYF.

The chain couples TRBV10-3 to TRBJ2-3, with 9 bases identical to TRBD2. The CDR3 runs to 15 residues. Germline values: CDR1 ENHRY, CDR2 SYGVKD. The J segment lost 0 bases and the V segment lost 5 bases, leaving 3 bases of the junction unmatched. This chain's CDR3 is CAISTTSGSTDTQYF. CDR3 sequence (DNA): TGTGCCATCAGTACCACTAGCGGGAGCACAGATACGCAGTATTTT.

The chain combines TRBV2 with TRBJ2-2; TRBD2 agrees at 7 bases. CDR1 is SNHLY, CDR2 FYNNEI, per germline. The V and J ends lost 6 bases and 5 bases, in that order; junction bases with no gene match: 6. The CDR3 has 14 amino acids. DNA for the CDR3: TGTGCCAGCAGAGGAACTAGCGAAACCGGGGAGCTGTTTTTT. Encoded protein: CASRGTSETGELFF.

The chain combines TRBV25-1 with TRBJ2-7; D not certain. The CDR3 runs to 13 residues. Germline CDR1 and CDR2: MGHDK and SYGVNS. V lost 4 bases and J 2 bases, leaving 9 bases between the germline ends. The CDR3 here is CASSGPLTYEQYF. In DNA, the CDR3 is TGTGCCAGCAGTGGGCCATTGACCTACGAGCAGTACTTC.

The rearrangement links TRBV6-6 to TRBJ1-4, with 7 bases matching TRBD1. The CDR3 runs to 15 residues. The ends lost 2 bases at V and 3 bases at J; junction bases unmatched: 3. Germline values: CDR1 MNHNY, CDR2 SVGAGI (reference sequence). The CDR3 loop reads CASSYTGEANEKLFF. CDR3 DNA sequence: TGTGCCAGCAGTTACACAGGGGAGGCTAATGAAAAACTGTTTTTT.

The rearrangement joins TRBV18 to TRBJ1-2; 10 nucleotides line up with TRBD1. V dropped 2 bases and J dropped 8; count of bases not matched to a gene: 5. The V gene's germline CDR1 is KGHSH and CDR2 LQKENI. There are 14 residues in the CDR3. The CDR3 protein is CASSPGGTGDGYTF. The DNA of the CDR3 is TGTGCCAGCTCACCAGGCGGGACAGGGGACGGCTACACCTTC. The full variable domain, rest sourced from reference TRBV18 and TRBJ1-2, is NAGVMQNPRHLVRRRGQEARLRCSPMKGHSHVYWYRQLPEEGLKFMVYLQKENIIDESGMPKERFSAEFPKEGPSILRIQQVVRGDSAAYFCASSPGGTGDGYTFGSGTRLTVV.

This clone was recorded a few times. V is TRBV4-2 and J is TRBJ2-7; TRBD2 matches at 7 bases. CDR1 and CDR2 (germline): LGHNA, YNFKEQ. Losses at the gene ends were 0 bases for V and 5 bases for J; bases not matched to a gene: 7. CDR3 length: 15 amino acids. CDR3 region: CASSQDGAGADEQYF. The DNA of the CDR3 is TGTGCCAGCAGCCAAGATGGGGCGGGAGCGGACGAGCAGTACTTC.

The J gene is TRBJ2-1, the V gene TRBV20-1; the D gene is possibly TRBD1 (6 bases). CDR3 length equals 11 residues. Germline CDR1 reads DFQATT; CDR2 reads SNEGSKA (reference sequence). V was trimmed by 5 bases and J by 5 bases, leaving 7 bases between them. In DNA form, the CDR3 reads TGCAGTGCTCAGGGGAACAATGAGCAGTTCTTC. It encodes CSAQGNNEQFF.

J is TRBJ2-2 and V is TRBV7-9, with D maybe TRBD1 (6 bases). With 5 bases removed from V and 4 bases from J, the gap between germline ends came to 17 bases. There are 16 residues in the CDR3. Germline CDR1 SEHNR, CDR2 FQNEAQ (reference sequence). CDR3 nucleotide sequence: TGTGCCAGCAGCGAACGTGTGGGGGCGGGCACCGGGGAGCTGTTTTTT. Translated: CASSERVGAGTGELFF.

This rearrangement joins TRBV9 to TRBJ2-5, with 7 bases lining up with TRBD1. This CDR3 contains 13 residues. From germline, CDR1 is SGDLS and CDR2 YYNGEE. V lost 3 bases and J lost 3; bases outside the gene matches: 2. The CDR3 reads CASSATGEETQYF. CDR3 sequence (DNA): TGTGCCAGCAGCGCCACAGGGGAAGAGACCCAGTACTTC.

The chain uses TRBV4-1 and TRBJ1-2; D uncertain. CDR1 is MGHRA, CDR2 YSYEKL, per germline. The CDR3 loop spans 12 amino acids. Deletions cut 4 bases from V and 4 bases from J, with 7 bases between. CDR3 nucleotides: TGCGCCAGCAGCCGGGAGGGCTATGGCTACACCTTC. The encoded protein is CASSREGYGYTF.